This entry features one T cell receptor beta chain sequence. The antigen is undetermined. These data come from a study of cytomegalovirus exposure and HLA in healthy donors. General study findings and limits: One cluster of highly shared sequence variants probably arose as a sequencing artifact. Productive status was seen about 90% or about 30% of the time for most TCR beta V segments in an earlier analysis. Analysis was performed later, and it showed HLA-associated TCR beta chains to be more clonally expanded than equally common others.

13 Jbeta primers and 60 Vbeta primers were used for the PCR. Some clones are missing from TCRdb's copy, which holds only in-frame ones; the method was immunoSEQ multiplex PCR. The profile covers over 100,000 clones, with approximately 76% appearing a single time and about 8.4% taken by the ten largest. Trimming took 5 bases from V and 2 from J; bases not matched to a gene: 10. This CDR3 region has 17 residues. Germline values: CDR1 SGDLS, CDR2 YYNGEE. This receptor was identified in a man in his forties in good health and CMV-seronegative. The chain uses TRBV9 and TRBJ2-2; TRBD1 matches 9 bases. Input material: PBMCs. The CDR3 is CASSTTEDRGNTGELFF. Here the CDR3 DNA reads TGTGCCAGCAGTACCACAGAGGACAGGGGAAACACCGGGGAGCTGTTTTTT.